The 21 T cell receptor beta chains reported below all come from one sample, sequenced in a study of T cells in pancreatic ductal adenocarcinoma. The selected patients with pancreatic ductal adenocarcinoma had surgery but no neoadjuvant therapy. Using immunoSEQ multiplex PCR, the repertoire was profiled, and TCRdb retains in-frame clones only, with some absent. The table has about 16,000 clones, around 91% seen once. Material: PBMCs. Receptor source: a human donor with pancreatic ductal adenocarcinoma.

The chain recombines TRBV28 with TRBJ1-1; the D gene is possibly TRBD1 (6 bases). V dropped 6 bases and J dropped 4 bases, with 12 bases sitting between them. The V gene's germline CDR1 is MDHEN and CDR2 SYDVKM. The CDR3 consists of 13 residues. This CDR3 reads CASSQQGRTEAFF. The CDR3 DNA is TGTGCCAGCAGCCAACAGGGCCGCACTGAAGCTTTCTTT. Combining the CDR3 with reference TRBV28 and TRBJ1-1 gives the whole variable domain DVKVTQSSRYLVKRTGEKVFLECVQDMDHENMFWYRQDPGLGLRLIYFSYDVKMKEKGDIPEGYSVSREKKERFSLILESASTNQTSMYLCASSQQGRTEAFFGQGTRLTVV.

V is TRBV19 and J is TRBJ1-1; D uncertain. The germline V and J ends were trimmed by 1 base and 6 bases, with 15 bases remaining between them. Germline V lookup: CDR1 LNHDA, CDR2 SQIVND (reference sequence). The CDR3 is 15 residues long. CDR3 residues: CASSIGRRQASEAFF. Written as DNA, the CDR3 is TGTGCCAGTAGTATAGGTCGTAGGCAGGCATCTGAAGCTTTCTTT.

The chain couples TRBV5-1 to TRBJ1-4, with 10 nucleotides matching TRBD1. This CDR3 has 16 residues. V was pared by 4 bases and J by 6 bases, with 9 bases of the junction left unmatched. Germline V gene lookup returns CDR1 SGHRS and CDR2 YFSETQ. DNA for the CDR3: TGCGCCAGCAGCCTCCGACAGGGGGCGCAGGATGAAAAACTGTTTTTT. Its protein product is CASSLRQGAQDEKLFF.

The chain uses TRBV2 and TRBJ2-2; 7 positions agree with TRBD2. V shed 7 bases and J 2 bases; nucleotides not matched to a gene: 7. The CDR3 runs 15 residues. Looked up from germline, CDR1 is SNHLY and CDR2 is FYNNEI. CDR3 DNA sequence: TGTGCCAGCAATTCCGGGAGGCCAAACACCGGGGAGCTGTTTTTT. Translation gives CASNSGRPNTGELFF.

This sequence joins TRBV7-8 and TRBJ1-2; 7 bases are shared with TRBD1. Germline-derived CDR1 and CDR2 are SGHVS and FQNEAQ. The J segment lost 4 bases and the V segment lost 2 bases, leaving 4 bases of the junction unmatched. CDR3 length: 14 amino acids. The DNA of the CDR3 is TGTGCCAGCAGCTTATCAGACAGGGTCTATGGCTACACCTTC. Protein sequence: CASSLSDRVYGYTF. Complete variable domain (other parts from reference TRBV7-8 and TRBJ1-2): GAGVSQSPRYKVAKRGQDVALRCDPISGHVSLFWYQQALGQGPEFLTYFQNEAQLDKSGLPSDRFFAERPEGSVSTLKIQRTQQEDSAVYLCASSLSDRVYGYTFGSGTRLTVV.

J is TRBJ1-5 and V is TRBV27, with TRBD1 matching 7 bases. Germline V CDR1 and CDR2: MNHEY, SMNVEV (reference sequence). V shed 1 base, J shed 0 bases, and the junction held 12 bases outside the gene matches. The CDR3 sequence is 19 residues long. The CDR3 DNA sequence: TGTGCCAGCAGTTTATTCGGGACAGAGGGCCACGATAGCAATCAGCCCCAGCATTTT. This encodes CASSLFGTEGHDSNQPQHF.

This chain's CDR3 is CASSWASPGQGFWQYF. The CDR3 DNA reads TGTGCCAGTAGTTGGGCAAGTCCGGGACAGGGATTTTGGCAGTACTTC. The chain couples TRBV19 to TRBJ2-7, with 9 bases identical to TRBD1. J gave up 9 bases and V 5 bases, and 17 bases lay outside the gene matches. The CDR3 totals 16 residues. The germline CDR1 and CDR2 sequences are LNHDA and SQIVND (reference sequence).

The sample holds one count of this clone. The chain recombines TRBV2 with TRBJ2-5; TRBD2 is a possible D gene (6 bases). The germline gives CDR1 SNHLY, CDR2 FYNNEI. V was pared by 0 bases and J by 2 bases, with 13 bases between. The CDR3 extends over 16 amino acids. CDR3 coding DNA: TGTGCCAGCAGTGAAGCGCGAGGGGCGGGGCAAGAGACCCAGTACTTC. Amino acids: CASSEARGAGQETQYF.

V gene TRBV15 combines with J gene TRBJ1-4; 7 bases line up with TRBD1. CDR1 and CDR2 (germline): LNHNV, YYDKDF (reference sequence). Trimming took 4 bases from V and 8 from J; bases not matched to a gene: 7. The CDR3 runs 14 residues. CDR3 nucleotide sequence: TGTGCCACCAGCAAAGGGGGCGAAAGAGAAAAACTGTTTTTT. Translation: CATSKGGEREKLFF.

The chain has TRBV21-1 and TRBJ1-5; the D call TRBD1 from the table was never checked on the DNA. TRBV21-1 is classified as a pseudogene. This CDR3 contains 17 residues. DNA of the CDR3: TGTGCCAGCCGTTCTCGAACAGGGGGCTGGAGCAATCAGCCCCAGCATTTT. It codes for CASRSRTGGWSNQPQHF.

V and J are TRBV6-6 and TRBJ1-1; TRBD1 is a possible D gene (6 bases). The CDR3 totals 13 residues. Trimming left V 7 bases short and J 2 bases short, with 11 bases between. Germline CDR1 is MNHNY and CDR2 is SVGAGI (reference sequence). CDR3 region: CASTEGVNTEAFF. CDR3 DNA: TGTGCCAGCACCGAGGGGGTTAACACTGAAGCTTTCTTT.

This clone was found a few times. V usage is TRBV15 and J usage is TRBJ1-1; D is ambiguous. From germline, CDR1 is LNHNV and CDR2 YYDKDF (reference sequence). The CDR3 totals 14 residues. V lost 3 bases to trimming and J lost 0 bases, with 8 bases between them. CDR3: CATSRPPMNTEAFF. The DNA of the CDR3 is TGTGCCACCAGCAGGCCCCCGATGAACACTGAAGCTTTCTTT.

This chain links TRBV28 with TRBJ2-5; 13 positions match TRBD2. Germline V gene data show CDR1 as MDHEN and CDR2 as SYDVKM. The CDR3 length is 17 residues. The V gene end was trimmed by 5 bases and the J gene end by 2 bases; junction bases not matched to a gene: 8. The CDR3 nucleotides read TGTGCCAGCAGTCGTACTAGCGGGAGGGCCGAACAAGAGACCCAGTACTTC. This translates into CASSRTSGRAEQETQYF.

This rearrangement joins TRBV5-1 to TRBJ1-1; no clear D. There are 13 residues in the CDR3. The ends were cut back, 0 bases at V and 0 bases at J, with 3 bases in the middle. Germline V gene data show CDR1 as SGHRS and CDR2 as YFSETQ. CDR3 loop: CASSLGVNTEAFF. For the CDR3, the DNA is TGCGCCAGCAGCTTGGGGGTGAACACTGAAGCTTTCTTT.

As DNA, the CDR3 is TGTGCCATCAGTGCACCGGGACTAGGGAGCACAGATACGCAGTATTTT. Amino acids: CAISAPGLGSTDTQYF. This sequence joins TRBV10-3 and TRBJ2-3, with TRBD2 matching 8 bases. The CDR3 totals 16 residues. The V segment lost 4 bases and the J segment 0 bases; nucleotides outside the gene matches: 6. In germline, CDR1 is ENHRY, CDR2 SYGVKD.

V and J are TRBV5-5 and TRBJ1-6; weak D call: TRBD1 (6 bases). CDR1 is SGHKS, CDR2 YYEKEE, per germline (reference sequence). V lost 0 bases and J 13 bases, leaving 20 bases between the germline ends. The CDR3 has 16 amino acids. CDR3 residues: CASSLEMGTWLFPLHF. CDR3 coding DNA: TGTGCCAGCAGCTTGGAGATGGGGACATGGCTTTTTCCCCTCCACTTT.

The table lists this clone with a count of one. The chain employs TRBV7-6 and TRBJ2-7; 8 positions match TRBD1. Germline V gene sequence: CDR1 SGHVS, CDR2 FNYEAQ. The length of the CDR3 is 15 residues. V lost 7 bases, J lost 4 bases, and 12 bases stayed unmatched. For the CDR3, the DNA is TGTGCCAGCACCTCAGGACAGGGAGGAGATTACGAGCAGTACTTC. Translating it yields CASTSGQGGDYEQYF. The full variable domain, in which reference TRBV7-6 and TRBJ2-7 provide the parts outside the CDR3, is GAGVSQSPRYKVTKRGQDVALRCDPISGHVSLYWYRQALGQGPEFLTYFNYEAQQDKSGLPNDRFSAERPEGSISTLTIQRTEQRDSAMYRCASTSGQGGDYEQYFGPGTRLTVT.

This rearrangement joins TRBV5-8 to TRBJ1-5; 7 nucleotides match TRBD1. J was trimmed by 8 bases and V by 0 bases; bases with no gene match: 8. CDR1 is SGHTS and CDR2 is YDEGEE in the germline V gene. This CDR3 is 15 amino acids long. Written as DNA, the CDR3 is TGTGCCAGCAGCTTGGAAGGGACAGCCGTGGAGCCCCAGCATTTT. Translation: CASSLEGTAVEPQHF.

The CDR3, as DNA: TGCGCCAGCAGCTCCCTAGGGACGGGGATGAGTGAAAAACTGTTTTTT. It codes for CASSSLGTGMSEKLFF. The V call is TRBV5-1, the J call TRBJ1-4, with D perhaps matching TRBD1 (5 bases). V was trimmed by 3 bases and J by 7 bases, leaving 19 bases between them. The germline V gene encodes CDR1 SGHRS and CDR2 YFSETQ. This CDR3 spans 16 amino acids.

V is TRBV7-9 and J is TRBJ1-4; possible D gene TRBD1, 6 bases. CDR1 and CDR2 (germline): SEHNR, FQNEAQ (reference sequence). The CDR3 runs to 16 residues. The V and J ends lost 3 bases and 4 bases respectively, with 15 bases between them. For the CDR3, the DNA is TGTGCCAGCAGCTTCACCGTGGGGGGCGGTAATGAAAAACTGTTTTTT. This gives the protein CASSFTVGGGNEKLFF.

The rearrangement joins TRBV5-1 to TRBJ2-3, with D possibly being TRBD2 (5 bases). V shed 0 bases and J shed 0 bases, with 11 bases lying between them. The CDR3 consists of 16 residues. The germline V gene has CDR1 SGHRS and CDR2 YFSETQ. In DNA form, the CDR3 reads TGCGCCAGCAGCTTGGCCATAGCGACTAGCACAGATACGCAGTATTTT. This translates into CASSLAIATSTDTQYF.